The 5 T cell receptor beta chains reported below all come from one sample, sequenced in a study of T cell changes during pregnancy in multiple sclerosis. Using immunoSEQ multiplex PCR, the repertoire was profiled, and TCRdb retains in-frame clones only, with some absent. The data hold about 84,000 clones, with around 93% observed a single time. The specimen was peripheral blood, collected in the third trimester of pregnancy. The receptor source for this set is a female donor with multiple sclerosis, enrolled in a pregnancy study.

This clone was observed a single time. The J gene is TRBJ2-1, the V gene TRBV4-1; 10 bases are shared with TRBD2. Germline values: CDR1 MGHRA, CDR2 YSYEKL. The CDR3 sequence is 17 residues long. V lost 3 bases to trimming and J lost 6 bases; unmatched junction nucleotides: 11. The CDR3 reads CASSQVPPSGGSNEQFF. CDR3 DNA sequence: TGCGCCAGCAGCCAGGTCCCACCTAGCGGGGGCTCCAATGAGCAGTTCTTC.

The V and J genes are TRBV5-6 and TRBJ2-6; D is perhaps TRBD2 (5 bases). The CDR3 is 17 residues long. Trimming shortened V by 3 bases and J by 0 bases, and 13 bases separated the two germline ends. Per germline, CDR1 SGHDT and CDR2 YYEEEE. CDR3 bases: TGTGCCAGCAGCTCTGGACTTCCCAGCTCTGGGGCCAACGTCCTGACTTTC. As protein: CASSSGLPSSGANVLTF.

The chain links TRBV19 to TRBJ1-4; tentatively, D is TRBD1 (6 bases). The CDR3 length is 14 residues. Germline V gene data show CDR1 as LNHDA and CDR2 as SQIVND (reference sequence). Trimming removed 3 bases from V and 2 bases from J, with 7 bases in between. CDR3: CASSIQGTNEKLFF. The DNA of the CDR3 is TGTGCCAGTAGTATTCAGGGGACTAATGAAAAACTGTTTTTT.

The chain links TRBV5-4 to TRBJ1-1; perhaps TRBD1 as D (5 bases). V was pared by 10 bases and J by 2 bases, with 12 bases between. Germline lookup yields CDR1 SGHNT and CDR2 YYREEE (reference sequence). This CDR3 spans 12 amino acids. CDR3 residues: CAFLGANTEAFF. CDR3 coding DNA: TGTGCCTTCCTAGGGGCTAACACTGAAGCTTTCTTT.

The gene calls are TRBV6-5 and TRBJ2-7; 7 bases agree with TRBD1. The junction had 3 bases not matched to a gene; V was cut back by 4 bases and J by 0 bases. CDR1 is MNHEY, CDR2 SVGAGI, per germline. This CDR3 spans 14 amino acids. CDR3 loop: CASSSDRDSYEQYF. The DNA for the CDR3 is TGTGCCAGCAGTTCCGACAGGGACTCCTACGAGCAGTACTTC.